These 29 T cell receptor beta chains originate from one sample sequenced in a study of blood T cell repertoires in COVID-19. Generated by immunoSEQ multiplex PCR, the TCRdb table keeps only in-frame clones and is missing some. Here the sample spans approximately 180,000 clones, about 90% being singletons. Input material: PBMCs or T cells enriched from blood (not recorded which). Every receptor here comes from a human donor with acute COVID-19. The donor label of this sample is uncertain.

The rearrangement joins TRBV29-1 to TRBJ1-2; possible D gene TRBD1, 6 bases. This CDR3 region has 12 residues. Trimming stripped 6 bases from V and 6 bases from J, with 14 bases between. CDR1 is SQVTM and CDR2 is ANQGSEA in the germline V gene. The CDR3 DNA is TGCAGCGTGACCCAGGGGCGCGATGGCTACACCTTC. It is translated as CSVTQGRDGYTF.

DNA for the CDR3: TGTGCCAGCAGCTTAGAAGAACAGGGGGCGCGAATGGACTATGGCTACACCTTC. Its protein product is CASSLEEQGARMDYGYTF. The chain couples TRBV11-3 to TRBJ1-2; 9 nucleotides align to TRBD1. From germline, CDR1 is SGHNT and CDR2 YENEEA. The CDR3 covers 18 residues. V lost 0 bases and J lost 3; bases outside the gene matches: 11. Full variable domain (missing parts from reference TRBV11-3 and TRBJ1-2): EAGVVQSPRYKIIEKKQPVAFWCNPISGHNTLYWYLQNLGQGPELLIRYENEEAVDDSQLPKDRFSAERLKGVDSTLKIQPAELGDSAVYLCASSLEEQGARMDYGYTFGSGTRLTVV.

The V call is TRBV5-6, the J call TRBJ1-5; 7 bases agree with TRBD1. CDR3 length: 17 amino acids. The V and J ends lost 4 bases and 7 bases, in that order; junction bases with no gene match: 17. Per the germline V gene, CDR1 is SGHDT and CDR2 is YYEEEE. The CDR3 DNA sequence: TGTGCCAGCAGCCGACAGACGAATAAACCGACAGGGCAGCCCCAGCATTTT. This encodes CASSRQTNKPTGQPQHF.

This clone is a singleton in its sample. The genes are TRBV7-2 and TRBJ1-2; 8 positions match TRBD1. V dropped 3 bases and J dropped 5; count of bases not matched to a gene: 8. The CDR3 runs to 15 residues. The germline CDR1 and CDR2 sequences are SGHTA and FQGNSA. The CDR3 loop is CASSLNRGGSYGYTF. The DNA for the CDR3 is TGTGCCAGCAGCTTGAACAGGGGGGGGTCATATGGCTACACCTTC.

V and J are TRBV3-1 (or the pseudogene TRBV3-2) and TRBJ2-1, with 9 positions matching TRBD2. V shed 1 base and J 7 bases; nucleotides not matched to a gene: 5. Per germline, CDR1 LGHDT and CDR2 YNNKEL (reference sequence). The length of the CDR3 is 15 residues. In nucleotides, the CDR3 is TGTGCCAGCAGCCAAGGGCGGGGGGGCGGAAATGAGCAGTTCTTC. This codes for CASSQGRGGGNEQFF.

The gene calls are TRBV11-2 and TRBJ1-1; 7 positions agree with TRBD1. Trimming took 2 bases from V and 0 from J; bases not matched to a gene: 9. This CDR3 comprises 17 residues. CDR1 is SGHAT, CDR2 FQNNGV, per germline. CDR3 coding DNA: TGTGCCAGCAGCTTACCCCCCCCGGGACAGCTGAACACTGAAGCTTTCTTT. It specifies CASSLPPPGQLNTEAFF.

The V gene is TRBV4-1, the J gene TRBJ1-1, with 8 bases fitting TRBD1. The CDR3 covers 13 residues. J was trimmed by 6 bases and V by 2 bases; bases with no gene match: 2. CDR1 and CDR2 from the germline V gene are MGHRA and YSYEKL. CDR3: CASSQTGQAEAFF. CDR3 in DNA: TGCGCCAGCAGCCAAACGGGACAGGCTGAAGCTTTCTTT.

The CDR3 sequence: CASQPMQGAVEKLFF. The CDR3 bases are TGTGCCAGCCAACCCATGCAGGGGGCGGTGGAAAAACTGTTTTTT. The V and J genes are TRBV6-5 and TRBJ1-4; 8 bases map to TRBD1. J was trimmed by 8 bases and V by 8 bases; bases with no gene match: 13. Per germline, CDR1 MNHEY and CDR2 SVGAGI. The CDR3 is 15 residues long.

The chain has TRBV27 and TRBJ2-7; 9 bases agree with TRBD1. The CDR3 covers 15 residues. The V and J ends lost 7 bases and 3 bases, in that order; junction bases with no gene match: 10. The V gene's germline CDR1 is MNHEY and CDR2 SMNVEV (reference sequence). The CDR3 bases are TGTGCCAGCACCAGCCCGGGACAGGGCGTCTACGAGCAGTACTTC. It specifies CASTSPGQGVYEQYF.

This chain joins TRBV5-5 and TRBJ2-3, with D maybe TRBD1 (6 bases). Trimming took off 4 bases at V and 1 base at J, with 19 bases between the two ends. CDR3 length: 17 residues. Germline CDR1 reads SGHKS; CDR2 reads YYEKEE (reference sequence). CDR3 sequence reads: CASSLTPRGPRTDTQYF. The CDR3 DNA reads TGTGCCAGCAGCCTCACCCCCAGGGGTCCTCGCACAGATACGCAGTATTTT. Full variable domain (remainder filled in from reference TRBV5-5 and TRBJ2-3): DAGVTQSPTHLIKTRGQQVTLRCSPISGHKSVSWYQQVLGQGPQFIFQYYEKEERGRGNFPDRFSARQFPNYSSELNVNALLLGDSALYLCASSLTPRGPRTDTQYFGPGTRLTVL.

The V and J genes are TRBV2 and TRBJ1-4; 7 bases match TRBD1. V was clipped by 4 bases and J by 0 bases; unmatched bases: 5. This CDR3 has 16 amino acids. Germline values: CDR1 SNHLY, CDR2 FYNNEI. The CDR3 nucleotides are TGTGCCAGCAGTGTCGACAGGGCCGCAACTAATGAAAAACTGTTTTTT. The encoded protein is CASSVDRAATNEKLFF.

This chain links TRBV19 with TRBJ1-3, with D perhaps TRBD1 (6 bases). The ends were cut back, 5 bases at V and 0 bases at J, with 17 bases in the middle. CDR3 length: 17 amino acids. From germline, CDR1 is LNHDA and CDR2 SQIVND (reference sequence). DNA of the CDR3: TGTGCCAGTAGTTCGACTCCGGGACAAGGCTCTGGAAACACCATATATTTT. Its translation: CASSSTPGQGSGNTIYF.

This CDR3 reads CASSFRGGIEKLFF. DNA of the CDR3: TGCGCCAGCAGCTTTCGAGGGGGAATTGAAAAACTGTTTTTT. The rearrangement links TRBV5-1 to TRBJ1-4; D is possibly TRBD1 (6 bases). The germline V and J ends were trimmed by 2 bases and 7 bases, with 12 bases remaining between them. The CDR3 sequence is 14 residues long. CDR1 SGHRS and CDR2 YFSETQ come from the germline V gene.

The chain joins TRBV10-3 to TRBJ2-5; TRBD2 agrees at 9 bases. CDR1 ENHRY and CDR2 SYGVKD come from the germline V gene. The CDR3 runs to 17 residues. V was clipped by 3 bases and J by 2 bases; unmatched bases: 10. In nucleotides, the CDR3 is TGTGCCATCAGTGAAGGCGTAGCGGGGGCTACGCAAGAGACCCAGTACTTC. Its translation is CAISEGVAGATQETQYF.

The CDR3 region has the DNA TGTGCCAGCAGCTTGGACAGGGGGCTAGGAGAGCAGTACTTC. This gives the protein CASSLDRGLGEQYF. The rearrangement uses TRBV5-6 and TRBJ2-7; the match to TRBD1 covers 9 bases. After removal of 0 bases from V and 7 bases from J, the junction contained 5 bases not matched to a gene. Germline lookup yields CDR1 SGHDT and CDR2 YYEEEE. The CDR3 is 14 amino acids.

Written as DNA, the CDR3 is TGTGCCAGCAGTTCCTTTGCGATGGGGGAGCTGTTTTTT. As protein: CASSSFAMGELFF. This rearrangement joins TRBV6-2 or TRBV6-3 to TRBJ2-2; D not certain. V dropped 4 bases and J dropped 8 bases, with 11 bases sitting between them. The CDR3 loop spans 13 amino acids. Germline lookup yields CDR1 MNHEY and CDR2 SVGEGT.

CDR3 nucleotide sequence: TGCAGCGTTACAGAGGGACAGAAAGCTTTCTTT. Translating it yields CSVTEGQKAFF. The chain links TRBV29-1 to TRBJ1-1; 7 bases match TRBD1. Germline assignment: CDR1 SQVTM and CDR2 ANQGSEA. After removal of 5 bases from V and 9 bases from J, the junction contained 6 bases not matched to a gene. The CDR3 has 11 residues.

The chain carries TRBV4-2 and TRBJ1-2, with 8 bases identical to TRBD1. Losses at the gene ends were 1 base for V and 7 bases for J; bases not matched to a gene: 5. The CDR3 runs to 14 residues. Germline V gene lookup returns CDR1 LGHNA and CDR2 YNFKEQ. This CDR3 is CASSQAQGDGGYTF. The DNA for the CDR3 is TGTGCCAGCAGCCAAGCACAGGGGGACGGTGGCTACACCTTC.

This chain uses TRBV4-3 with TRBJ1-6, with a possible D match to TRBD1 (6 bases). This CDR3 spans 14 amino acids. Trimming removed 1 base from V and 6 bases from J, with 7 bases in between. Germline loops: CDR1 LGHNA, CDR2 YSLEER. CDR3 sequence: CASSQGTANSPLHF. As DNA, the CDR3 is TGCGCCAGCAGCCAAGGGACAGCTAATTCACCCCTCCACTTT.

V usage is TRBV27 and J usage is TRBJ2-7, with D tentatively TRBD1 (5 bases). CDR1 is MNHEY, CDR2 SMNVEV, per germline (reference sequence). Trimming pared 2 bases from V and 0 bases from J, leaving 5 bases between. CDR3 length equals 13 residues. The CDR3: CASSLDSSYEQYF. Here the CDR3 DNA reads TGTGCCAGCAGTTTAGACAGCTCCTACGAGCAGTACTTC.

This chain uses TRBV9 with TRBJ1-3, with D hard to call. The CDR3 totals 15 residues. In germline, CDR1 is SGDLS, CDR2 YYNGEE. V dropped 4 bases and J dropped 2 bases, with 13 bases sitting between them. The DNA for the CDR3 is TGTGCCAGCAGCCCCCGACTTAGTCCTGGAAACACCATATATTTT. This translates into CASSPRLSPGNTIYF. Full variable domain (rest looked up from reference TRBV9 and TRBJ1-3): DSGVTQTPKHLITATGQRVTLRCSPRSGDLSVYWYQQSLDQGLQFLIQYYNGEERAKGNILERFSAQQFPDLHSELNLSSLELGDSALYFCASSPRLSPGNTIYFGEGSWLTVV.

The genes are TRBV5-5 and TRBJ2-3; tentative D call: TRBD2 (5 bases). The CDR3 length is 18 residues. Trimming removed 1 base from V and 2 bases from J, with 20 bases in between. Germline V gene data show CDR1 as SGHKS and CDR2 as YYEKEE (reference sequence). CDR3 DNA: TGTGCCAGCAGCTTGACGGTGGGAGTCGGGGAGATCACAGATACGCAGTATTTT. This translates into CASSLTVGVGEITDTQYF.

This rearrangement joins TRBV7-3 to TRBJ2-2; perhaps TRBD2 as D (6 bases). Germline values: CDR1 SGHTA, CDR2 FQGTGA. The CDR3 extends over 15 amino acids. Trimming removed 3 bases at V and 4 bases at J, with 12 bases between. This chain's CDR3 is CASSLSVGGTGELFF. The CDR3, as DNA: TGTGCCAGCAGCTTGAGCGTCGGGGGCACCGGGGAGCTGTTTTTT. The variable domain in full, completed from reference TRBV7-3 and TRBJ2-2, reads GAGVSQTPSNKVTEKGKYVELRCDPISGHTALYWYRQSLGQGPEFLIYFQGTGAADDSGLPNDRFFAVRPEGSVSTLKIQRTERGDSAVYLCASSLSVGGTGELFFGEGSRLTVL.

The rearrangement uses TRBV11-2 and TRBJ1-2, with D unclear. V lost 4 bases to trimming and J lost 3 bases, with 12 bases between them. This CDR3 spans 14 amino acids. Germline CDR1 SGHAT, CDR2 FQNNGV. The CDR3 loop reads CASSSPPTDYGYTF. The DNA of the CDR3 is TGTGCCAGCAGCTCACCACCTACGGACTATGGCTACACCTTC.

In its sample, this clone was seen a few times. The chain is built from TRBV4-1 and TRBJ2-7; D possibly corresponds to TRBD2 (5 bases). Germline CDR1 MGHRA, CDR2 YSYEKL. This CDR3 contains 15 residues. Trimming shortened V by 1 base and J by 2 bases, and 12 bases separated the two germline ends. CDR3 region: CASSQGRRQTYEQYF. The CDR3 DNA follows: TGCGCCAGCAGCCAAGGGAGGAGGCAGACCTACGAGCAGTACTTC.

CDR3 DNA: TGTGCCAGCAGCCAAGCTCTTAGCAATCAGCCCCAGCATTTT. It translates to CASSQALSNQPQHF. The chain links TRBV3-1 (or the pseudogene TRBV3-2) to TRBJ1-5; D is ambiguous. CDR3 length: 14 residues. Germline lookup yields CDR1 LGHDT and CDR2 YNNKEL (reference sequence). With 1 base removed from V and 0 bases from J, the gap between germline ends came to 4 bases.

The chain joins TRBV3-1 (or the pseudogene TRBV3-2) to TRBJ2-1; 7 bases line up with TRBD2. This CDR3 spans 17 amino acids. V lost 0 bases, J lost 0 bases, and 5 bases stayed unmatched. Germline V gene data show CDR1 as LGHDT and CDR2 as YNNKEL (reference sequence). For the CDR3, the DNA is TGTGCCAGCAGCCAAGAGACGCGGGGGTACTCCTACAATGAGCAGTTCTTC. Translation: CASSQETRGYSYNEQFF.

The rearrangement joins TRBV7-6 to TRBJ2-6, with a tentative D call TRBD1 (5 bases). Deletions cut 1 base from V and 2 bases from J, with 12 bases between. Germline CDR1 is SGHVS and CDR2 is FNYEAQ. The CDR3 extends over 17 amino acids. CDR3 nucleotides: TGTGCCAGCAGCTTAGAGGGGCTAGGGGCTGGGGCCAACGTCCTGACTTTC. This encodes CASSLEGLGAGANVLTF.

The chain couples TRBV5-6 to TRBJ2-5; TRBD2 agrees at 13 bases. Germline CDR1 is SGHDT and CDR2 is YYEEEE. Losses at the gene ends were 2 bases for V and 5 bases for J; bases not matched to a gene: 12. The CDR3 covers 18 residues. CDR3 sequence: CASSFRRLAGGGIETQYF. The DNA for the CDR3 is TGTGCCAGCAGCTTCAGAAGACTAGCGGGGGGAGGGATCGAGACCCAGTACTTC.